What follows are 24 T cell receptor beta chains derived from one specimen sequenced in a study of T cell responses to AZD1222 COVID-19 vaccine. The table came from immunoSEQ multiplex PCR; TCRdb's copy has only in-frame clones and leaves some out. Of tens of thousands of clones listed, roughly nine tenths are singletons. The material sequenced was peripheral blood, taken 28 days after the second AZD1222 dose. The receptors derive from an adult who received the AZD1222 COVID-19 vaccine.

The chain recombines TRBV18 with TRBJ1-4; D remains ambiguous. Per the germline V gene, CDR1 is KGHSH and CDR2 is LQKENI. V dropped 4 bases and J dropped 1 base, with 16 bases sitting between them. The CDR3 runs to 17 residues. The CDR3 region has the DNA TGTGCCAGCTCACTTACCGTCATAACAGAAACTAATGAAAAACTGTTTTTT. This translates into CASSLTVITETNEKLFF.

The gene calls are TRBV3-1 (or the pseudogene TRBV3-2) and TRBJ2-2; 9 bases map to TRBD1. J was trimmed by 5 bases and V by 5 bases; bases with no gene match: 12. The CDR3 extends over 17 amino acids. Germline V lookup: CDR1 LGHDT, CDR2 YNNKEL (reference sequence). CDR3 nucleotides: TGTGCCAGCAGCTCCGCAGGGACAGGGTATAGGACCGGGGAGCTGTTTTTT. Amino acids: CASSSAGTGYRTGELFF.

This chain connects TRBV30 to TRBJ1-2; possibly TRBD1 for D (5 bases). Deletions cut 0 bases from V and 8 bases from J, with 10 bases between. The germline CDR1 and CDR2 sequences are GTSNPN and SVGIG (reference sequence). The CDR3 extends over 12 amino acids. The CDR3 protein is CAWSVWGNGYTF. The CDR3 bases are TGTGCCTGGAGTGTTTGGGGGAACGGCTACACCTTC.

The chain carries TRBV10-3 and TRBJ2-3, with 9 bases matching TRBD2. Germline CDR1 reads ENHRY; CDR2 reads SYGVKD. The CDR3 sequence is 15 residues long. Trimming cost V 10 bases and J 4 bases; bases outside gene matches: 12. In nucleotides, the CDR3 is TGTGCCACACTCGAAGGCGGGGGGGCGGCAGATACGCAGTATTTT. It encodes CATLEGGGAADTQYF.

For the CDR3, the DNA is TGCGCCAGCAGCTTGGAGGTCGGGGAGCTGTTTTTT. Translation: CASSLEVGELFF. The rearrangement joins TRBV5-1 to TRBJ2-2; no clear D gene. V was shortened by 0 bases and J by 7 bases, with 4 bases between the two germline ends. The CDR3 spans 12 residues. Germline V gene sequence: CDR1 SGHRS, CDR2 YFSETQ.

The chain links TRBV27 to TRBJ2-5, with a tentative D call TRBD1 (6 bases). The CDR3 contains 13 residues. V was clipped by 5 bases and J by 4 bases, with 11 bases between them. CDR1 and CDR2 from the germline V gene are MNHEY and SMNVEV (reference sequence). CDR3 loop: CASSLQGGETQYF. CDR3 DNA sequence: TGTGCCAGCAGTCTACAGGGTGGAGAGACCCAGTACTTC.

V usage is TRBV18 and J usage is TRBJ2-1, with a tentative D call TRBD2 (6 bases). Germline CDR1 reads KGHSH; CDR2 reads LQKENI. The V gene lost 3 bases and the J gene lost 9 bases, with 24 bases spanning the gap. This CDR3 has 17 residues. CDR3 nucleotides: TGTGCCAGCTCACCCGCGGGGTCAACGGGGCTCCATACTGAGCAGTTCTTC. It translates to CASSPAGSTGLHTEQFF. Full variable domain (remainder filled in from reference TRBV18 and TRBJ2-1): NAGVMQNPRHLVRRRGQEARLRCSPMKGHSHVYWYRQLPEEGLKFMVYLQKENIIDESGMPKERFSAEFPKEGPSILRIQQVVRGDSAAYFCASSPAGSTGLHTEQFFGPGTRLTVL.

This chain joins TRBV6-1 and TRBJ2-3; 12 nucleotides agree with TRBD2. Germline V gene lookup returns CDR1 MNHNS and CDR2 SASEGT. V was pared by 4 bases and J by 0 bases, with 5 bases of the junction left unmatched. This CDR3 is built from 17 residues. CDR3 nucleotide sequence: TGTGCCAGCAGTGGGCTAGCGGGGGGGCGTAGCACAGATACGCAGTATTTT. Translated, it gives CASSGLAGGRSTDTQYF.

The V and J genes are TRBV7-8 and TRBJ1-5; no clear D gene. Germline assignment: CDR1 SGHVS and CDR2 FQNEAQ. The CDR3 length is 14 residues. V lost 2 bases to trimming and J lost 6 bases, with 11 bases between them. In DNA, the CDR3 is TGTGCCAGCAGCTTATTGGGGATACCTCAGCCCCAGCATTTT. This codes for CASSLLGIPQPQHF.

The chain combines TRBV15 with TRBJ2-5, with 13 nucleotides matching TRBD2. The CDR3 is 16 residues long. The V segment lost 5 bases and the J segment 2 bases; nucleotides outside the gene matches: 5. The V gene's germline CDR1 is LNHNV and CDR2 YYDKDF (reference sequence). In DNA form, the CDR3 reads TGTGCCACCAGCTATCAGACTAGCGGGGGGCAAGAGACCCAGTACTTC. As protein: CATSYQTSGGQETQYF.

J is TRBJ1-2 and V is TRBV9; possibly TRBD1 for D (6 bases). CDR1 and CDR2 (germline): SGDLS, YYNGEE. V was clipped by 0 bases and J by 8 bases, with 14 bases between them. The CDR3 is 14 amino acids. The CDR3: CASSVVNRADGYTF. For the CDR3, the DNA is TGTGCCAGCAGCGTAGTCAACAGGGCGGACGGCTACACCTTC.

V usage is TRBV3-1 (or the pseudogene TRBV3-2) and J usage is TRBJ1-2, with TRBD1 matching over 7 bases. V lost 3 bases and J lost 6; bases outside the gene matches: 7. Germline V gives CDR1 LGHDT, CDR2 YNNKEL (reference sequence). The CDR3 has 14 amino acids. For the CDR3, the DNA is TGTGCCAGCAGCCAGGAACAGGGGACGGATGGCTACACCTTC. Protein sequence: CASSQEQGTDGYTF.

The chain carries TRBV23-1 and TRBJ1-1; 10 nucleotides agree with TRBD1. TRBV23-1 is reported as an ORF; its role is uncertain. The CDR3 totals 15 residues. Trimming took 7 bases from V and 3 from J; bases not matched to a gene: 8. DNA of the CDR3: TGCGCCAGCATTCCTCCGACAGGGGGCTACACTGAAGCTTTCTTT. It translates to CASIPPTGGYTEAFF.

The genes are TRBV7-8 and TRBJ2-1; TRBD2 matches 10 bases. This CDR3 contains 15 residues. The germline V gene encodes CDR1 SGHVS and CDR2 FQNEAQ. Trimming removed 3 bases from V and 7 bases from J; junction bases left unmatched: 6. The CDR3 is CASSLELAGMNEQFF. The DNA of the CDR3 is TGTGCCAGCAGCTTGGAACTAGCGGGAATGAATGAGCAGTTCTTC.

The genes are TRBV19 and TRBJ2-3, with D perhaps TRBD1 or TRBD2 (5 bases each). There are 14 residues in the CDR3. The V gene's germline CDR1 is LNHDA and CDR2 SQIVND (reference sequence). The ends were cut back, 3 bases at V and 5 bases at J, with 12 bases in the middle. CDR3 in DNA: TGTGCCAGTAGTATTGGGACGCTCGGAGATACGCAGTATTTT. Amino acids: CASSIGTLGDTQYF.

The chain is built from TRBV19 and TRBJ1-1; D remains ambiguous. CDR1 is LNHDA and CDR2 is SQIVND in the germline V gene (reference sequence). CDR3 size: 13 residues. The V end was cut by 4 bases, the J end by 5 bases, with 11 bases between. The CDR3 reads CASSTSRGTEAFF. The CDR3 DNA follows: TGTGCCAGTAGTACCTCCCGCGGGACTGAAGCTTTCTTT.

The chain recombines TRBV19 with TRBJ1-2, with unresolved D. Germline V gene lookup returns CDR1 LNHDA and CDR2 SQIVND (reference sequence). The CDR3 sequence is 10 residues long. The V and J ends lost 5 bases and 3 bases respectively, with 1 base between them. CDR3 in DNA: TGTGCCAGTAGTGACTATGGCTACACCTTC. The encoded protein is CASSDYGYTF.

This clone was observed once. The chain carries TRBV7-9 and TRBJ1-4, with a weak D call TRBD1 (5 bases). Germline lookup yields CDR1 SEHNR and CDR2 FQNEAQ (reference sequence). The CDR3 is made up of 14 amino acids. Trimming shortened V by 5 bases and J by 6 bases, and 13 bases separated the two germline ends. Written as DNA, the CDR3 is TGTGCCAGCAGCAACCTCGACAGATATGAAAAACTGTTTTTT. Protein product: CASSNLDRYEKLFF.

V usage is TRBV19 and J usage is TRBJ2-1; 8 positions match TRBD2. The germline CDR1 and CDR2 sequences are LNHDA and SQIVND (reference sequence). V was clipped by 3 bases and J by 7 bases; unmatched bases: 5. The CDR3 runs to 14 residues. The CDR3 DNA sequence: TGTGCCAGTAGTATCAAGCGGGGGACAAATGAGCAGTTCTTC. Amino acid sequence: CASSIKRGTNEQFF.

The V gene is TRBV9, the J gene TRBJ1-6; 9 bases match TRBD1. This CDR3 contains 16 residues. Trimming took 1 base from V and 9 from J; bases not matched to a gene: 8. Germline V gene lookup returns CDR1 SGDLS and CDR2 YYNGEE. CDR3 loop: CASSVSEGQGGSPLHF. In DNA form, the CDR3 reads TGTGCCAGCAGCGTAAGCGAGGGACAGGGTGGTTCACCCCTCCACTTT.

J is TRBJ1-2 and V is TRBV2, with D perhaps matching TRBD1 (6 bases). From germline, CDR1 is SNHLY and CDR2 FYNNEI. Trimming shortened V by 6 bases and J by 1 base, and 6 bases separated the two germline ends. The CDR3 consists of 12 residues. The CDR3 protein is CASRDSNYGYTF. Written as DNA, the CDR3 is TGTGCCAGCAGGGACAGTAACTATGGCTACACCTTC.

V usage is TRBV12-3 or TRBV12-4 and J usage is TRBJ1-2; 8 bases are shared with TRBD1. The CDR3 is 13 residues long. J lost 7 bases, V lost 4 bases, and 5 bases had no gene match. The CDR3 region is CASSSGQGSGYTF. In nucleotides, the CDR3 is TGTGCCAGCAGTTCAGGACAGGGCAGTGGCTACACCTTC.

The gene calls are TRBV5-1 and TRBJ1-2, with D possibly being TRBD1 (6 bases). CDR1 is SGHRS and CDR2 is YFSETQ in the germline V gene. The germline V and J ends were trimmed by 4 bases and 5 bases, with 18 bases remaining between them. The CDR3 has 15 amino acids. CDR3 protein: CASSPRTAMGYGYTF. DNA for the CDR3: TGCGCCAGCAGCCCAAGGACAGCCATGGGGTATGGCTACACCTTC.

V and J are TRBV6-5 and TRBJ1-5; the match to TRBD1 covers 7 bases. Trimming cost V 5 bases and J 6 bases; bases outside gene matches: 10. Germline lookup yields CDR1 MNHEY and CDR2 SVGAGI. CDR3 length: 15 amino acids. CDR3 protein: CASSTDRALVQPQHF. Written as DNA, the CDR3 is TGTGCCAGCAGTACAGACAGGGCCCTCGTTCAGCCCCAGCATTTT.